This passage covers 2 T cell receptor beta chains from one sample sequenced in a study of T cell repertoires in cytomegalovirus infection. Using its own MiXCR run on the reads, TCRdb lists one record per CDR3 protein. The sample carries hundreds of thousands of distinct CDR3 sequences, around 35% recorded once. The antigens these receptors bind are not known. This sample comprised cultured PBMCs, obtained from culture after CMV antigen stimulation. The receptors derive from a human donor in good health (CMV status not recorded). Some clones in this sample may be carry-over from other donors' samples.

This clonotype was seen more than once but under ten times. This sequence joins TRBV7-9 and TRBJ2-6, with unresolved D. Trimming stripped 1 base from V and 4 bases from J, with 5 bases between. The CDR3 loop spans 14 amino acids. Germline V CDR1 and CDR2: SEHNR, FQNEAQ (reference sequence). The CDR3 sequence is CASSLVRGANVLTF. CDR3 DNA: TGTGCCAGCAGCTTAGTAAGGGGGGCCAACGTCCTGACTTTC.

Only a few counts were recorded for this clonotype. CDR3 loop: CASTGTSGRNEQFF. The CDR3 region has the DNA TGTGCCAGCACCGGGACTAGCGGGAGGAATGAGCAGTTCTTC. The chain joins TRBV27 to TRBJ2-1; TRBD2 matches 15 bases. J lost 7 bases, V lost 7 bases, and 2 bases had no gene match. From germline, CDR1 is MNHEY and CDR2 SMNVEV (reference sequence). This CDR3 comprises 14 residues.